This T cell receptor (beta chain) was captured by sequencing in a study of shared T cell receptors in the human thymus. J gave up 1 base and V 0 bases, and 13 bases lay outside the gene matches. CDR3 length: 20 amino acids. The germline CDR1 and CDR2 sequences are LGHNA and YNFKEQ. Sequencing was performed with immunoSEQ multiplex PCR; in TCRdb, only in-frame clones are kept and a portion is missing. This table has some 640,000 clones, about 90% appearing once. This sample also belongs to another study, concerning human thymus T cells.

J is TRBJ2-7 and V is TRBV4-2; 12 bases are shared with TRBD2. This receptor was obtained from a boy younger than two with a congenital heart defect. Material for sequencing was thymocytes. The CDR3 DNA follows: TGTGCCAGCAGCCAAGATTTTACTAGCGGGGGGTCCCTTCCGTCCTACGAGCAGTACTTC. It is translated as CASSQDFTSGGSLPSYEQYF.